The source of this T cell receptor (beta chain) is a study of blood T cell repertoires in COVID-19. Per the original data handling: From reference gene primer amplification, estimates of nucleated cell counts were derived. Sequencing was performed with immunoSEQ multiplex PCR; in TCRdb, only in-frame clones are kept and a portion is missing. D and trimming were read from the DNA, whereas the V and J calls and clone size are those reported in that table. Of 150,000 to 200,000 clones listed, around 82% are singletons. CDR3 length: 14 residues. V lost 4 bases and J lost 7, with 17 bases in between. The V gene's germline CDR1 is LGHNA and CDR2 YSLEER.

Sample: PBMCs or T cells enriched from blood (not recorded which). This chain joins TRBV4-3 and TRBJ2-7; D possibly corresponds to TRBD1 (6 bases). This receptor was taken from a woman aged 55-69 years with acute COVID-19. This CDR3 reads CASSLAQGVGEQYV. DNA for the CDR3: TGCGCCAGCAGCCTGGCACAGGGTGTAGGAGAGCAGTACGTC.